Presented here are 22 T cell receptor beta chains from one specimen sequenced in a study of tissue T cells after allogeneic stem cell transplantation. Time point of the sample: mouse harvest day 7 after allogeneic transplant. Tail vein injection delivered 10^7 T-cell-depleted bone marrow cells and 10^6 splenic CD5+ T cells. Assay: immunoSEQ multiplex PCR; the TCRdb copy retains only in-frame clones and omits some. The sample has over 5,000 clones, less than 55% seen once; the top ten hold 6% to 8.5%. Input material: gut tissue. These receptors were collected from a female BALB/c mouse given C57BL/6 T cells with graft-versus-host disease after an allogeneic hematopoietic cell transplant.

This clone has more than one count but fewer than ten. Germline and genes here are mouse. The read terminates 1 residue before the CDR3 end, so the remaining end is supplied by the germline J gene. The V call is TRBV26, the J call TRBJ1-1; 7 nucleotides line up with TRBD1. Germline-derived CDR1 and CDR2 are KGHPV and FQNQEV (reference sequence). Trimming at V came to 4 bases and at J to 1 base, leaving 0 bases not matched to a gene. This CDR3 comprises 13 residues. The sequenced CDR3 bases are TGTGCCAGCAGTCACAGGGGGAACACAGAAGTCTTC. It specifies CASSHRGNTEVF. The full CDR3 is CASSHRGNTEVFF.

To note about this clone: Here the gene names and germline are mouse. The CDR3 extends 1 residue past the end of the read, so its final part is completed from the germline J gene. The chain carries TRBV26 and TRBJ2-1; D remains ambiguous. V gave up 0 bases and J gave up 1 base, with 4 bases separating them. The V gene's germline CDR1 is KGHPV and CDR2 FQNQEV (reference sequence). The CDR3 runs to 14 residues. The DNA read from the CDR3 is TGTGCCAGCAGTCTGTCTCCCAACTATGCTGAGCAGTTC. It codes for CASSLSPNYAEQF. The complete CDR3 sequence is CASSLSPNYAEQFF.

A word on this clone: Gene names are mouse gene names. The sequenced fragment ends 1 residue before the CDR3 boundary, so the rest is inferred from the germline J gene. This chain uses TRBV3 with TRBJ2-2; 7 nucleotides align to TRBD1. The CDR3 is made up of 15 amino acids. Germline V gene lookup returns CDR1 SNHLY and CDR2 FYNGKV (reference sequence). J was trimmed by 2 bases and V by 0 bases; bases with no gene match: 0. The CDR3 loop is CASSLAGQNTGQLYF. CDR3 DNA (partial): TGTGCCAGCAGCTTAGCGGGACAGAACACCGGGCAGCTCTAC.

Of note for this clone: Mouse gene names apply. The read ends 1 residue early relative to the CDR3; the germline J gene fills the gap. The V and J genes are TRBV26 and TRBJ2-5; 7 positions agree with TRBD1. The CDR3 length is 13 residues. Germline V lookup: CDR1 KGHPV, CDR2 FQNQEV (reference sequence). Germline trimming cut 6 bases from V and 6 bases from J; bases unmatched to any gene: 6. The CDR3 spells CASRQTGIDTQYF. CDR3 DNA, as far as it was read: TGTGCCAGCAGACAGACAGGGATCGACACCCAGTAC.

On this clone: Gene names and germline match the mouse. Read coverage stops 1 residue before the CDR3 terminus; the germline J gene supplies the remainder. The chain joins TRBV12-2 to TRBJ2-5; TRBD1 agrees at 7 bases. Germline-derived CDR1 and CDR2 are SGHLS and HYDKME. After removal of 1 base from V and 2 bases from J, the junction contained 2 bases not matched to a gene. The CDR3 is made up of 14 amino acids. CDR3: CASSLYRGQDTQYF. The part of the CDR3 DNA that was read is TGTGCCAGCTCTCTTTACAGGGGCCAAGACACCCAGTAC. Looking up the rest from reference TRBV12-2 and TRBJ2-5 gives the full variable domain: NSGVVQSPRYIIKGKGERSILKCIPISGHLSVAWYQQTQGQELKFFIQHYDKMERDKGNLPSRFSVQQFDDYHSEMNMSALELEDSAVYFCASSLYRGQDTQYFGPGTRLLVL.

This clone was picked up a small number of times. The germline and genes are mouse ones. The read ends 1 residue shy of where the CDR3 ends; the end is completed using the germline J gene. The chain employs TRBV26 and TRBJ1-4; D ambiguous. Trimming shortened V by 3 bases and J by 0 bases, and 5 bases separated the two germline ends. The CDR3 loop spans 14 amino acids. Germline V gives CDR1 KGHPV, CDR2 FQNQEV (reference sequence). This CDR3 is CASSLPLSNERLFF. The part of the CDR3 DNA that was read is TGTGCCAGCAGTCTCCCACTTTCCAACGAAAGATTATTT.

For this clone: Mouse germline and gene names are used. The CDR3 end lies 1 residue beyond the end of the read and is filled in from the germline J gene. V and J are TRBV16 and TRBJ2-5; a possible D gene is TRBD2 (5 bases). The CDR3 sequence is 13 residues long. The germline V gene encodes CDR1 SGHSA and CDR2 FRNQAP. V lost 5 bases to trimming and J lost 3 bases, with 9 bases between them. This CDR3 reads CASSPWGQDTQYF. The covered CDR3 bases are TGTGCAAGCAGCCCGTGGGGTCAAGACACCCAGTAC.

Points on this clone: These gene names are mouse names. The observed sequence ends 1 residue before the CDR3 terminus, with the missing tail filled in from the germline J gene. The chain links TRBV26 to TRBJ1-3, with D maybe TRBD1 (5 bases). CDR1 and CDR2 from the germline V gene are KGHPV and FQNQEV (reference sequence). This CDR3 contains 15 residues. V lost 0 bases, J lost 3 bases, and 9 bases lay in between. CDR3 residues: CASSLSTGGGNTLYF. The sequenced part of the CDR3 DNA is TGTGCCAGCAGTCTGTCGACTGGGGGTGGAAATACGCTCTAT.

This clone is labeled as medium-sized. Gene names are mouse gene names. The CDR3 is cut off 1 residue early in the read; its end comes from the germline J gene. The V and J genes are TRBV31 and TRBJ2-5; 7 bases are shared with TRBD1. Germline CDR1 GKSSPN, CDR2 SITVG. The ends lost 2 bases at V and 6 bases at J; junction bases unmatched: 5. The length of the CDR3 is 13 residues. CDR3 residues: CAWSWTGGDTQYF. CDR3 DNA (partial): TGTGCCTGGAGTTGGACAGGAGGGGACACCCAGTAC.

The table lists this clone with a few counts. Gene names and germline match the mouse. CDR3 DNA, as far as it was read: TGCACCTGCAGTGCAGCGGGACAGGGCGGGCAGCTCTAC. Translating gives CTCSAAGQGGQLY. The full-length CDR3 reads as CTCSAAGQGGQLYF. The rearrangement joins TRBV1 to TRBJ2-2; 9 nucleotides align to TRBD1. The missing CDR3 end, 1 residue past where the read stops, is filled in from the germline J gene. Germline loops: CDR1 NSQYPW, CDR2 LRSPGD (reference sequence). The CDR3 consists of 14 residues. V shed 1 base and J 7 bases; nucleotides not matched to a gene: 1.

In the case of this clone: Gene names and germline refer to mouse. The read ends 1 residue before the CDR3 terminus; that terminus is restored from the germline J gene. The rearrangement joins TRBV29 to TRBJ1-2, with D perhaps matching TRBD1 (5 bases). The ends were cut back, 2 bases at V and 3 bases at J, with 7 bases in the middle. Germline CDR1 MSHET, CDR2 SYDVDS. The CDR3 has 13 amino acids. The DNA read from the CDR3 is TGTGCTAGCAGTTTACCGGGGGACTCCGACTACACC. Protein: CASSLPGDSDYT. The full CDR3 is CASSLPGDSDYTF. The complete variable domain, with remaining parts taken from reference TRBV29 and TRBJ1-2, reads DMKVTQMPRYLIKRMGENVLLECGQDMSHETMYWYRQDPGLGLQLIYISYDVDSNSEGDIPKGYRVSRKKREHFSLILDSAKTNQTSVYFCASSLPGDSDYTFGSGTRLLVI.

This clone has more than one count but fewer than ten. Gene labels here are mouse ones. The read ends 1 residue before the CDR3 terminus; that terminus is restored from the germline J gene. The rearrangement uses TRBV1 and TRBJ1-3; D is possibly TRBD1 (5 bases). This CDR3 region has 14 residues. Per the germline V gene, CDR1 is NSQYPW and CDR2 is LRSPGD (reference sequence). V shed 3 bases and J shed 2 bases, with 8 bases lying between them. The sequenced CDR3 bases are TGCACCTGCAGTGCGGGGGGAGCTGGAAATACGCTCTAT. Amino acid sequence: CTCSAGGAGNTLY. The complete CDR3 sequence is CTCSAGGAGNTLYF. The full variable domain, its missing parts supplied by reference TRBV1 and TRBJ1-3, is VTLLEQNPRWRLVPRGQAVNLRCILKNSQYPWMSWYQQDLQKQLQWLFTLRSPGDKEVKSLPGADYLATRVTDTELRLQVANMSQGRTLYCTCSAGGAGNTLYFGEGSRLIVV.

In the case of this clone: The listed genes are named as in mouse. The CDR3 goes on 1 residue after the read ends, and that part is filled in from the germline J gene. J is TRBJ2-4 and V is TRBV15; 8 positions agree with TRBD2. V lost 2 bases and J lost 6; bases outside the gene matches: 1. This CDR3 region has 13 residues. The germline CDR1 and CDR2 sequences are SGHND and FRSKSL. CDR3 DNA (partial): TGTGCCAGCAGTTTACCTGGGGGGAACACCTTGTAC. The encoded protein is CASSLPGGNTLY. The whole CDR3 region reads CASSLPGGNTLYF.

Concerning this clone itself: One end of the junction does not line up with germline, which may come from a read error. Mouse gene names and germline throughout. Incomplete CDR3 DNA: TGTGCCAGCAGTAAGGGGCTGGGGAGCTCCTATGGACAGTAC. Protein sequence: CASSKGLGSSYGQY. The CDR3 reads in full as CASSKGLGSSYGQYF. This sequence joins TRBV26 and TRBJ2-7, with D possibly matching TRBD2 (6 bases). The CDR3 end is not reached by the read, which stops 1 residue before it; the germline J gene fills it in. The CDR3 has 15 residues. The V gene's germline CDR1 is KGHPV and CDR2 FQNQEV (reference sequence).

As for this clone: All gene names here are mouse names. The CDR3 goes on 1 residue after the read ends, and that part is filled in from the germline J gene. The V gene is TRBV26, the J gene TRBJ2-5, with a weak D call TRBD2 (6 bases). CDR3 length: 13 amino acids. Germline loops: CDR1 KGHPV, CDR2 FQNQEV (reference sequence). Trimming took off 4 bases at V and 3 bases at J, with 8 bases between the two ends. The CDR3 spells CASSQGLQDTQYF. The sequenced part of the CDR3 DNA is TGTGCCAGCAGTCAGGGACTTCAAGACACCCAGTAC.

Only a few counts were recorded for this clone. The gene names given are mouse names. The read terminates 1 residue ahead of where the CDR3 ends, so the germline J gene completes it. The rearrangement uses TRBV12-1 and TRBJ1-2; no clear D gene. V was trimmed by 0 bases and J by 0 bases, leaving 4 bases between them. The CDR3 totals 13 residues. CDR1 is SGHSN and CDR2 is HYEKVE in the germline V gene. CDR3 bases read: TGTGCCAGCTCTCTCACACCAAACTCCGACTACACC. Translating it yields CASSLTPNSDYT. The entire CDR3 reads CASSLTPNSDYTF.

This clone was counted only a few times. Mouse germline and gene names are used. The read comes to an end 1 residue before the CDR3 does, leaving the germline J gene to fill in the end. This specimen includes other DNA sequences encoding the same CDR3. V is TRBV3 and J is TRBJ2-1, with 9 nucleotides matching TRBD1. The CDR3 loop spans 14 amino acids. Losses at the gene ends were 4 bases for V and 3 bases for J; bases not matched to a gene: 1. Per germline, CDR1 SNHLY and CDR2 FYNGKV (reference sequence). The part of the CDR3 DNA that was read is TGTGCCAGCAGCTCGACAGGGGGCTATGCTGAGCAGTTC. This translates into CASSSTGGYAEQF. The CDR3 in its entirety is CASSSTGGYAEQFF.

About this clone: Gene names denote mouse genes. The CDR3 end lies 1 residue beyond the end of the read and is filled in from the germline J gene. V is TRBV13-1 and J is TRBJ2-1; the match to TRBD2 covers 8 bases. The CDR3 consists of 15 residues. Germline lookup yields CDR1 NSHNY and CDR2 SYGAGN. V lost 2 bases, J lost 2 bases, and 3 bases stayed unmatched. The CDR3 spells CASSEGGADYAEQFF. CDR3 DNA (partial): TGTGCCAGCAGTGAGGGGGGGGCGGACTATGCTGAGCAGTTC.

On this clone itself: Each gene name is a mouse one. The read falls 1 residue short of the CDR3 end, and the missing part is taken from the germline J gene. The chain couples TRBV26 to TRBJ2-1; no firm D call. The CDR3 contains 14 residues. The V gene lost 4 bases and the J gene lost 0 bases, with 7 bases spanning the gap. CDR1 is KGHPV and CDR2 is FQNQEV in the germline V gene (reference sequence). The CDR3 protein is CASSPTSNYAEQFF. The sequenced part of the CDR3 DNA is TGTGCCAGCAGTCCGACATCTAACTATGCTGAGCAGTTC.

In its sample, this clone is medium-sized. Genes and germline come from the mouse. The read gets to within 1 residue of the CDR3 end, and the germline J gene fills in the rest. The rearrangement uses TRBV26 and TRBJ1-3; possibly TRBD1 for D (6 bases). The CDR3 sequence is 13 residues long. Germline-derived CDR1 and CDR2 are KGHPV and FQNQEV (reference sequence). Trimming removed 4 bases from V and 2 bases from J, with 6 bases in between. Incomplete CDR3 DNA: TGTGCCAGCAGTCAGGGGGCTGGAAATACGCTCTAT. The encoded protein is CASSQGAGNTLY. The complete CDR3 protein is CASSQGAGNTLYF.

Worth noting for this clone: Gene names and germline match the mouse. The read finishes 1 residue shy of the CDR3 end, and the germline J gene is used to complete it. The V call is TRBV14, the J call TRBJ2-1, with D maybe TRBD2 (7 bases). Per germline, CDR1 SGHDT and CDR2 FRDEAV. The CDR3 runs 14 residues. Trimming cost V 2 bases and J 3 bases, with 9 bases left between them. The CDR3 loop is CASSLGGLYAEQFF. Partial CDR3 DNA: TGTGCCAGCAGTTTAGGGGGGCTCTATGCTGAGCAGTTC.

Notes on this clone: The listed genes are named as in mouse. The missing CDR3 end, 1 residue past where the read stops, is filled in from the germline J gene. V gene TRBV26 combines with J gene TRBJ2-7; 10 bases are shared with TRBD2. The CDR3 has 14 amino acids. Losses at the gene ends were 6 bases for V and 7 bases for J; bases not matched to a gene: 9. Germline V gives CDR1 KGHPV, CDR2 FQNQEV (reference sequence). The CDR3 loop reads CASSLLGGRGEQYF. The sequenced CDR3 bases are TGTGCCAGCAGCCTTCTGGGGGGGCGCGGGGAACAGTAC.